This record looks at one T cell receptor beta chain sequence and its context. This clone was observed once. It has no known antigen specificity. Base qualities are not recorded, but no much larger clone differs from it by a single base. Within the sample, other DNA sequences also encode this same CDR3. The data derive from a study of shared clonotypes between healthy human individuals (dated by TCRdb to 2018 to 2020). Background on the whole study: Two women and a few men aged 18 to 49 years were included in the cohort. For each donor, CD4 naive and CD4 memory were each run on three plates, CD8 naive on two plates, and CD8 memory on one plate. The study deeply sequenced blood TCR repertoires of about 5 healthy adults to estimate repertoire size and the extent of clonotype sharing between individuals. Different laboratories and diverse techniques were used to prepare libraries and sequence TCR repertoires, to increase sequencing depth and limit assay-specific biases. Each donor's leukapheresis produced roughly between about 0.85 and 10 billion PBMCs.

The paper as a whole reports these results and caveats: Only blood was sampled, and tissue TCR repertoires likely differ from those in blood. The small number of donors limited the genetic and exposure-history diversity represented. Compared with non-shared clonotypes, the clonotypes found in all four sorted-subset donors had higher generation probabilities. Based on pairwise subsampling, the degree of clonotype sharing among donors was expected to be affected by sequencing depth. Naive subsets generally had larger estimated clonotype richness than memory subsets. When several donors were compared, the shared fraction of clonotypes was about 5.4% for naive CD4, around 3.6% for naive CD8, 2% to 2.5% for memory CD4, and less than 0.45% for memory CD8. Even with the large sequencing depth, rarefaction of the sorted-subset datasets indicated that sequencing was incomplete.

Using the deep immunoSEQ assay, TCR CDR3 regions were amplified from genomic DNA by multiplex PCR. For each cell subset, the extracted genomic DNA was distributed evenly across all wells of several immunoSEQ 96-well plates, and each plate served as one replicate. For sorted subsets, each replicate PCR was loaded with 200 to 250 ng genomic DNA, equivalent to 25,000 to 30,000 T cell genomes. The purified libraries were quantified using a Qubit 3.0 fluorometer, sized with a Bioanalyzer 2100, and then quantified again using the KAPA Library Quantification kit. Each immunoSEQ 96-well plate was sequenced on its own single-read 150-cycle Illumina NextSeq 550 flow cell. Per the authors' processing: Because only junctional sequences without quality scores were contained in the immunoSEQ output, filtering matching that applied to full-length reads could not be performed. To assign V/J genes and CDR3, sequences were annotated using PyIR, a Python wrapper for IgBLAST v1.9, with IMGT germline references. Any read was removed if the V/J assignment was weak (E-value above 1e-6), the CDR3 was missing, or the read contained stop codons, out-of-frame junctions, or ambiguous translated residues. V3J clonotypes were defined as sequences sharing the same inferred V gene, J gene, and CDR3 amino acid sequence. Percentage overlap between repertoires was computed as shared unique clonotypes divided by the size of the smaller repertoire. Repertoire richness was assessed with RTK rarefaction, the Chao1 estimator, and Recon v2.1 estimates of unobserved clonotypes. Generation probabilities were computed with OLGA for all TCRbeta clonotypes obtained by the gDNA method from a handful of donors. TCRdb provides this immuneACCESS table in a form limited to in-frame rearrangements. Some clones are lacking; in checked studies, under half of them reflect an unresolved V gene, and why the rest are absent is not known. That table supplies the V and J calls and clone size; D and trimming were determined from the DNA. The sample contains 110,000 or so clones, more than 65% of them found a single time. 20% to 25% of the sample lies in the top ten.

The donors were healthy, HIV-negative adults who had no recently reported acute infections or vaccinations. Every donor was a Caucasian adult living in Nashville, Tennessee, USA. CD8 memory samples were composed of magnetically selected CD45RO+ cells combined with CCR7-negative CD45RA+ effector memory (TemRA) cells. Blood was obtained by leukapheresis, after which PBMCs were separated by Ficoll-Histopaque density gradient centrifugation and cryopreserved in liquid nitrogen vapor phase. Analytical flow cytometry was used to check the purity and quantity of every magnetically sorted T cell population. Each sorted fraction had its genomic DNA isolated and then quantified by UV absorbance on a Nanodrop 2000c. From its cysteine to its phenylalanine, the CDR3 spans 16 amino acids. The CDR3 DNA has 48 bases and is translated from base 1. Trimming leaves V shorter by 0 bases and J shorter by 0 bases, with the junction holding 1 base beyond the gene matches. The CDR1 and CDR2 encoded by the germline V gene are SGHRS and YFSETQ.

The chain is encoded by TRBV5-1 joined to TRBJ2-3, with 10 bases matching TRBD1. The sequenced sample consisted of memory CD8+ T cells sorted from blood. Interpreted using the paper, the cell subset or site label stands for: CD45RO+ cells pooled with CCR7-negative TemRA cells. This receptor was obtained from a young woman in good health. The sequenced DNA: TGCGCCAGCAGCTTGGGACAGGGGGCTAGCACAGATACGCAGTATTTT. Its product reads: CASSLGQGASTDTQYF. Full variable domain (CDR3 extended with the reference TRBV5-1 and TRBJ2-3 proteins): KAGVTQTPRYLIKTRGQQVTLSCSPISGHRSVSWYQQTPGQGLQFLFEYFSETQRNKGNFPGRFSGRQFSNSRSEMNVSTLELGDSALYLCASSLGQGASTDTQYFGPGTRLTVL.